These 12 T cell receptor beta chains came from one sample sequenced in a study of shared clonotypes between healthy human individuals. Assay: immunoSEQ multiplex PCR; the TCRdb copy retains only in-frame clones and omits some. The sample shows approximately 1,500,000 clones, under 99% of them seen only once. What was sequenced was naive CD4+ T cells sorted from blood. As for subset: CD45RA+ positively selected. Source of these receptors: a man in his thirties or forties in good health.

The J gene is TRBJ2-5, the V gene TRBV5-4, with 11 bases aligning to TRBD2. Germline CDR1 is SGHNT and CDR2 is YYREEE (reference sequence). The junction had 7 bases not matched to a gene; V was cut back by 2 bases and J by 4 bases. The CDR3 contains 16 residues. DNA of the CDR3: TGTGCCAGCAGCTTAGGACTAGCGGGTTGGGGAGAGACCCAGTACTTC. It encodes CASSLGLAGWGETQYF. Full variable domain (missing parts from reference TRBV5-4 and TRBJ2-5): ETGVTQSPTHLIKTRGQQVTLRCSSQSGHNTVSWYQQALGQGPQFIFQYYREEENGRGNFPPRFSGLQFPNYSSELNVNALELDDSALYLCASSLGLAGWGETQYFGPGTRLLVL.

V usage is TRBV30 and J usage is TRBJ1-5, with D possibly matching TRBD1 (6 bases). Trimming cost V 0 bases and J 3 bases, with 12 bases left between them. The CDR3 consists of 15 residues. CDR1 GTSNPN and CDR2 SVGIG come from the germline V gene (reference sequence). In nucleotides, the CDR3 is TGTGCCTGGAGTGTAAGGCAGGGGCCCAATCAGCCCCAGCATTTT. The encoded protein is CAWSVRQGPNQPQHF.

This clone has just one count. DNA for the CDR3: TGCGCCAGCAGCCGGGAGGGGGTTGGAAACACCATATATTTT. It codes for CASSREGVGNTIYF. This chain links TRBV4-1 with TRBJ1-3, with D tentatively TRBD1 (6 bases). The CDR3 contains 14 residues. Per the germline V gene, CDR1 is MGHRA and CDR2 is YSYEKL. Trimming took off 4 bases at V and 3 bases at J, with 10 bases between the two ends.

This clone was counted once. J is TRBJ2-2 and V is TRBV9; 9 bases fit TRBD2. CDR1 SGDLS and CDR2 YYNGEE come from the germline V gene. The CDR3 runs 15 residues. The J segment lost 6 bases and the V segment lost 0 bases, leaving 3 bases of the junction unmatched. CDR3 loop: CASSVAASGAGELFF. The DNA for the CDR3 is TGTGCCAGCAGCGTAGCGGCTAGCGGGGCCGGGGAGCTGTTTTTT. The variable domain in full, completed from reference TRBV9 and TRBJ2-2, reads DSGVTQTPKHLITATGQRVTLRCSPRSGDLSVYWYQQSLDQGLQFLIQYYNGEERAKGNILERFSAQQFPDLHSELNLSSLELGDSALYFCASSVAASGAGELFFGEGSRLTVL.

This chain links TRBV29-1 with TRBJ2-3, with 10 bases matching TRBD2. The CDR3 has 13 amino acids. Germline V gene data show CDR1 as SQVTM and CDR2 as ANQGSEA. V was clipped by 7 bases and J by 2 bases; unmatched bases: 3. The CDR3 loop reads CSGTSGNTDTQYF. The CDR3 bases are TGCAGCGGGACTAGCGGAAACACAGATACGCAGTATTTT.

In this sample, this clone turned up once. The same CDR3 arises from other DNA sequences in this sample as well. The V and J genes are TRBV6-5 and TRBJ2-7, with a weak D call TRBD1 (6 bases). The V gene lost 0 bases and the J gene lost 2 bases, with 11 bases spanning the gap. The CDR3 runs to 15 residues. Germline V gene data show CDR1 as MNHEY and CDR2 as SVGAGI. The CDR3 DNA reads TGTGCCAGCAGTTACTCCTCAGGGGCGGCCTACGAGCAGTACTTC. Translation gives CASSYSSGAAYEQYF.

This sequence joins TRBV5-1 and TRBJ2-3, with D perhaps TRBD2 (5 bases). Germline-derived CDR1 and CDR2 are SGHRS and YFSETQ. Trimming cost V 0 bases and J 5 bases, with 10 bases left between them. This CDR3 is built from 14 residues. The CDR3 loop reads CASSLGLNEDTQYF. The CDR3 DNA reads TGCGCCAGCAGCTTGGGACTAAATGAAGATACGCAGTATTTT. Together with reference TRBV5-1 and TRBJ2-3, the CDR3 gives the full variable domain: KAGVTQTPRYLIKTRGQQVTLSCSPISGHRSVSWYQQTPGQGLQFLFEYFSETQRNKGNFPGRFSGRQFSNSRSEMNVSTLELGDSALYLCASSLGLNEDTQYFGPGTRLTVL.

The chain uses TRBV6-1 and TRBJ2-7, with D maybe TRBD1 (6 bases). Germline CDR1 and CDR2: MNHNS and SASEGT. V was shortened by 9 bases and J by 7 bases, with 22 bases between the two germline ends. This CDR3 is 14 amino acids long. This CDR3 reads CARSGTSFYGEQYF. The CDR3 DNA is TGTGCCAGATCCGGGACATCCTTTTATGGGGAGCAGTACTTC.

This clone came up once. Within the sample, other DNA sequences also encode this same CDR3. The rearrangement links TRBV18 to TRBJ2-1; D remains unclear. This CDR3 has 16 residues. Germline V gene sequence: CDR1 KGHSH, CDR2 LQKENI. V lost 3 bases and J lost 0, with 12 bases in between. For the CDR3, the DNA is TGTGCCAGCTCACCGGGCGGCCTGAGCTCCTACAATGAGCAGTTCTTC. Amino acid sequence: CASSPGGLSSYNEQFF.

The chain carries TRBV2 and TRBJ2-7, with D tentatively TRBD2 (6 bases). V lost 4 bases and J 3 bases, leaving 16 bases between the germline ends. CDR1 is SNHLY and CDR2 is FYNNEI in the germline V gene. This CDR3 region has 15 residues. CDR3 nucleotides: TGTGCCAGCAGTGCTTCGTCGGGAGACGGCTACGAGCAGTACTTC. This sequence encodes CASSASSGDGYEQYF.

V usage is TRBV4-1 and J usage is TRBJ2-7; D is perhaps TRBD1 (5 bases). Trimming removed 2 bases at V and 2 bases at J, with 16 bases between. The CDR3 totals 16 residues. Germline V gene sequence: CDR1 MGHRA, CDR2 YSYEKL. The chain's CDR3 is CASSQSHRQGPYEQYF. CDR3 in DNA: TGCGCCAGCAGCCAATCCCATAGGCAGGGCCCCTACGAGCAGTACTTC.

This sequence joins TRBV18 and TRBJ2-3; 8 nucleotides align to TRBD2. The CDR3 has 15 residues. The trim removed 3 bases at V and 0 bases at J, leaving 2 bases unmatched. In germline, CDR1 is KGHSH, CDR2 LQKENI. The CDR3 coding sequence is TGTGCCAGCTCACCCAGGACTAGCAGCACAGATACGCAGTATTTT. Amino acids: CASSPRTSSTDTQYF. Based on the CDR3 plus reference TRBV18 and TRBJ2-3, the full variable domain is NAGVMQNPRHLVRRRGQEARLRCSPMKGHSHVYWYRQLPEEGLKFMVYLQKENIIDESGMPKERFSAEFPKEGPSILRIQQVVRGDSAAYFCASSPRTSSTDTQYFGPGTRLTVL.